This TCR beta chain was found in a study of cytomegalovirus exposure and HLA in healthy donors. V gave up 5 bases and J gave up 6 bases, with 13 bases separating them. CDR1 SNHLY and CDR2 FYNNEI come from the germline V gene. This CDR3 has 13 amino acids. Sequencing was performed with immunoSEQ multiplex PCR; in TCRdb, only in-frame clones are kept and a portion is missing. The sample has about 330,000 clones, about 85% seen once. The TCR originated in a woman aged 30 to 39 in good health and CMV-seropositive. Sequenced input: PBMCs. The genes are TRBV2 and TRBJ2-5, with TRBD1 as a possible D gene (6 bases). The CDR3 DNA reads TGTGCCAGCAGTAACGGGACATTGAAGACCCAGTACTTC. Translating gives CASSNGTLKTQYF.